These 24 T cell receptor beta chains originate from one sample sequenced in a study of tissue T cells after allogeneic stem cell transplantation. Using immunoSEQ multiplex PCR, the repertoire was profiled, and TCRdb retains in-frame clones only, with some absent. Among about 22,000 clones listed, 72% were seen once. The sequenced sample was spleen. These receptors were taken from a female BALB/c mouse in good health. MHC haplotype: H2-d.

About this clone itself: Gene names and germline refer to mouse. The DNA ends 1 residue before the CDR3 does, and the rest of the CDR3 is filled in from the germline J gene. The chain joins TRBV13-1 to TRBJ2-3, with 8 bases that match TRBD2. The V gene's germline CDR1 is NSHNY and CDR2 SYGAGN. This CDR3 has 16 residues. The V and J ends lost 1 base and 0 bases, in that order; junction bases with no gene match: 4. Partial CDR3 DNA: TGTGCCAGCAGTGATTCTGGGGGGCGTAGTGCAGAAACGCTGTAT. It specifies CASSDSGGRSAETLY. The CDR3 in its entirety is CASSDSGGRSAETLYF.

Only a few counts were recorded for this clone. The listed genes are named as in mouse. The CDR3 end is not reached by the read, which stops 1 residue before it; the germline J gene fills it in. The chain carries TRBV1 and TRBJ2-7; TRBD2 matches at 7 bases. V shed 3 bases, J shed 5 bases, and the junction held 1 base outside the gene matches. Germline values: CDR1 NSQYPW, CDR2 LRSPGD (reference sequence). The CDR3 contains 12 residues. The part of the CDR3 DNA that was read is TGCACCTGCAGTGCCCTGGGGGATGAACAGTAC. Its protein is CTCSALGDEQY. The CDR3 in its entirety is CTCSALGDEQYF.

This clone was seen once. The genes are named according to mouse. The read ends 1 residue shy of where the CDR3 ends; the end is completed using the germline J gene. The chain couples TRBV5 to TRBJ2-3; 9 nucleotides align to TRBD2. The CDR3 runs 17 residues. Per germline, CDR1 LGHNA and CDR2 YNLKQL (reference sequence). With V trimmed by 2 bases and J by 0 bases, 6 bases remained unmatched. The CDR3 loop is CASSQWTGASSAETLYF. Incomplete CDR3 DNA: TGTGCCAGCAGCCAATGGACTGGGGCGTCTAGTGCAGAAACGCTGTAT.

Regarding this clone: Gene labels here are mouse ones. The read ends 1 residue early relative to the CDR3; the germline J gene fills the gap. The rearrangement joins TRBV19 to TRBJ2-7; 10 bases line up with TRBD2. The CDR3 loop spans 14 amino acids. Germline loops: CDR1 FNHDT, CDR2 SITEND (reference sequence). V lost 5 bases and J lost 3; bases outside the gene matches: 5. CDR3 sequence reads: CASSPGLGVYEQYF. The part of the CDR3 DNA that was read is TGTGCCAGCAGCCCCGGACTGGGGGTCTATGAACAGTAC.

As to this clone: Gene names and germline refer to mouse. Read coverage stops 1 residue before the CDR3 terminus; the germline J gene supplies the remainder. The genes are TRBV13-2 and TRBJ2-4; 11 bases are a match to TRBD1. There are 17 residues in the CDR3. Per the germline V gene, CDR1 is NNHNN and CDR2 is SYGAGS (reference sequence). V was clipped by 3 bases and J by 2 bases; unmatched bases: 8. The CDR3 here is CASGVRTGGATQNTLYF. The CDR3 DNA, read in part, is TGTGCCAGCGGTGTCCGGACAGGGGGCGCGACTCAAAACACCTTGTAC.

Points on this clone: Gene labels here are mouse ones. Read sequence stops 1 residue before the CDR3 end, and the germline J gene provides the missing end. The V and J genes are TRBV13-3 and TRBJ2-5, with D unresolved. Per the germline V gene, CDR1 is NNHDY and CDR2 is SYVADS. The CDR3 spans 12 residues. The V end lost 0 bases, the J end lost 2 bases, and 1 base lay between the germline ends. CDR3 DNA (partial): TGTGCCAGCAGTGATGCCCAAGACACCCAGTAC. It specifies CASSDAQDTQY. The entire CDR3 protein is CASSDAQDTQYF.

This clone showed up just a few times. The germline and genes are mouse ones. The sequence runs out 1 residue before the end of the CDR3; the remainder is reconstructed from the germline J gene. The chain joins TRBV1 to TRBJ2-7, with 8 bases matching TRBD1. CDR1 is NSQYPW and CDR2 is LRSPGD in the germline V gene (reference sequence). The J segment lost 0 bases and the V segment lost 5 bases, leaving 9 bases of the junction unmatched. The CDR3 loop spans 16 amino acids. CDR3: CTCSPPRDRSSYEQYF. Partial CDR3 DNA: TGCACCTGCAGTCCTCCCCGGGACAGGAGCTCCTATGAACAGTAC.

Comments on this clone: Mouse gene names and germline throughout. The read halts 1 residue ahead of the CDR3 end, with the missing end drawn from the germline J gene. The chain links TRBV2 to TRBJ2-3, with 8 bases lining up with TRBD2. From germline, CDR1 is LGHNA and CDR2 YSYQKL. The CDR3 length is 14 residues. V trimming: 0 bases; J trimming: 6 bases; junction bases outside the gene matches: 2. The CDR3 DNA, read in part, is TGTGCCAGCAGCCAAGACTGGGGGGATGAAACGCTGTAT. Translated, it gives CASSQDWGDETLY. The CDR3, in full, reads CASSQDWGDETLYF.

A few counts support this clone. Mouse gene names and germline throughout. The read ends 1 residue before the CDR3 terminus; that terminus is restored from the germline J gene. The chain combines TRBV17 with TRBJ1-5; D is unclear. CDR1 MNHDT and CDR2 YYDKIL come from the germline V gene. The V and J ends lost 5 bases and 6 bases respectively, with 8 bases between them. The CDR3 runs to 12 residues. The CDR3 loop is CASSGRGQAPLF. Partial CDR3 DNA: TGTGCTAGCAGTGGCCGGGGCCAGGCTCCGCTT. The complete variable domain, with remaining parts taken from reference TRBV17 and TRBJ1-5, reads DTTVKQNPRYKLARVGKPVNLICSQTMNHDTMYWYQKKPNQAPKLLLFYYDKILNREADTFEKFQSSRPNNSFCSLYIGSAGLEYSAMYLCASSGRGQAPLFGEGTRLSVL.

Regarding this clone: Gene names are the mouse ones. CDR3 region: CASSRLGSYAEQFF. CDR3 bases read: TGTGCCAGCAGTAGACTGGGGAGCTATGCTGAGCAGTTC. V usage is TRBV19 and J usage is TRBJ2-1, with 8 positions matching TRBD2. The DNA ends 1 residue before the CDR3 does, and the rest of the CDR3 is filled in from the germline J gene. The junction had 2 bases not matched to a gene; V was cut back by 3 bases and J by 3 bases. The CDR3 loop spans 14 amino acids. CDR1 is FNHDT, CDR2 SITEND, per germline (reference sequence).

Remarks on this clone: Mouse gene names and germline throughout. The CDR3 loop reads CASSQDSSANTEVFF. The DNA read from the CDR3 is TGTGCCAGCAGCCAAGATTCCAGTGCAAACACAGAAGTCTTC. The rearrangement uses TRBV5 and TRBJ1-1; D call uncertain. Coverage ceases 1 residue before the CDR3 finishes, and the germline J gene fills in the end. This CDR3 comprises 15 residues. The germline V and J ends were trimmed by 0 bases and 0 bases, with 8 bases remaining between them. Per germline, CDR1 LGHNA and CDR2 YNLKQL (reference sequence).

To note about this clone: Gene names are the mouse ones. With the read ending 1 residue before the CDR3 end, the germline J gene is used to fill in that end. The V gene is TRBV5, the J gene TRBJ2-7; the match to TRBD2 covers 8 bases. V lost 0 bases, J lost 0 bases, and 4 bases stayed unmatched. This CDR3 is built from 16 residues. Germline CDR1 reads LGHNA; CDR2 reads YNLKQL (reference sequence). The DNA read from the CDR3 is TGTGCCAGCAGCCAAGACTACTGGGGGCACTCCTATGAACAGTAC. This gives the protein CASSQDYWGHSYEQY. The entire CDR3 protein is CASSQDYWGHSYEQYF.

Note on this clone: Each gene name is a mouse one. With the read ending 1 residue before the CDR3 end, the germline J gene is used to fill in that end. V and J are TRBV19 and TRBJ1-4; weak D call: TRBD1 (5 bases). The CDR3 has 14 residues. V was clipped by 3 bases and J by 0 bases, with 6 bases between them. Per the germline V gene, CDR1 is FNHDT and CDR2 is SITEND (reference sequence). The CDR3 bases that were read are TGTGCCAGCAGTAGGGACTTTTCCAACGAAAGATTATTT. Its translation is CASSRDFSNERLF. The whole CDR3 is CASSRDFSNERLFF.

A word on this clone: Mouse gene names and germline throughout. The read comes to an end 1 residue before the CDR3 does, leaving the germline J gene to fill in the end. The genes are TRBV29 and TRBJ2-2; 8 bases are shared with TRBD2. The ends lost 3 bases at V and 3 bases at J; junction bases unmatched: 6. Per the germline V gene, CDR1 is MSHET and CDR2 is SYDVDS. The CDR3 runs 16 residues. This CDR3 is CASSLWGGRDTGQLYF. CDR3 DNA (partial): TGTGCTAGCAGTTTGTGGGGGGGGCGCGACACCGGGCAGCTCTAC.

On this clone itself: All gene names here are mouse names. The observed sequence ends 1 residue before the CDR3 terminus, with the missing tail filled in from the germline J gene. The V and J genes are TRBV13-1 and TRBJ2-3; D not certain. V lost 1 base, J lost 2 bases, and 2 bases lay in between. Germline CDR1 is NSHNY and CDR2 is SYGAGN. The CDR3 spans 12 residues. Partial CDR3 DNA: TGTGCCAGCAGTGATTTTGCAGAAACGCTGTAT. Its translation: CASSDFAETLY. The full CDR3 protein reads CASSDFAETLYF.

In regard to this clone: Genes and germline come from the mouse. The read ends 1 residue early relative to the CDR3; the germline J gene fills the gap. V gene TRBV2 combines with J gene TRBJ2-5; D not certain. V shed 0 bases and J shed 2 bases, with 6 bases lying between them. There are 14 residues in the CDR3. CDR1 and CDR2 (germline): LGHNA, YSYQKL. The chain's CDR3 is CASSQESGQDTQYF. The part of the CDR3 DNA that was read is TGTGCCAGCAGCCAAGAGAGTGGCCAAGACACCCAGTAC. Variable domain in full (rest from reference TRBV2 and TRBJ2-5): DPKIIQKPKYLVAVTGSEKILICEQYLGHNAMYWYRQSAKKPLEFMFSYSYQKLMDNQTASSRFQPQSSKKNHLDLQITALKPDDSATYFCASSQESGQDTQYFGPGTRLLVL.

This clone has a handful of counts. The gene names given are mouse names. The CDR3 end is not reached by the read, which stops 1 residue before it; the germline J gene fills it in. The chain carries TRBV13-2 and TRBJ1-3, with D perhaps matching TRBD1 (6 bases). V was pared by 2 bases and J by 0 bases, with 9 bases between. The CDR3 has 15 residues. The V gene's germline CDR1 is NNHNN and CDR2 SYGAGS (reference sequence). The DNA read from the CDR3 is TGTGCCAGCGGTGACGGGACAAATTCTGGAAATACGCTCTAT. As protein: CASGDGTNSGNTLY. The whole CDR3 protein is CASGDGTNSGNTLYF.

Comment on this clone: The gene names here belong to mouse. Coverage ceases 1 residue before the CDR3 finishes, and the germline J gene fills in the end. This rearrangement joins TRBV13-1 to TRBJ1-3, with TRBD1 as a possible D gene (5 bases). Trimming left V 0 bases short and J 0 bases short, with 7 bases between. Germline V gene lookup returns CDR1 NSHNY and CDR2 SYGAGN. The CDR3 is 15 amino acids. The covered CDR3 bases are TGTGCCAGCAGTGATGCGGGGGGTTCTGGAAATACGCTCTAT. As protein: CASSDAGGSGNTLY. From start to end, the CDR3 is CASSDAGGSGNTLYF.

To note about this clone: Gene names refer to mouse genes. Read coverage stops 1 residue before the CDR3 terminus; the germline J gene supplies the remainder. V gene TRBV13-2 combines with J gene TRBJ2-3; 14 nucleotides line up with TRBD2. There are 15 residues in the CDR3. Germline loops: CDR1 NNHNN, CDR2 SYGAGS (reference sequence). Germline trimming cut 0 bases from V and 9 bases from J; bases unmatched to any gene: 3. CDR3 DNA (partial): TGTGCCAGCGGTGATGGGGGGACTGGGGGGGCGACGCTGTAT. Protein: CASGDGGTGGATLY. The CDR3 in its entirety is CASGDGGTGGATLYF.

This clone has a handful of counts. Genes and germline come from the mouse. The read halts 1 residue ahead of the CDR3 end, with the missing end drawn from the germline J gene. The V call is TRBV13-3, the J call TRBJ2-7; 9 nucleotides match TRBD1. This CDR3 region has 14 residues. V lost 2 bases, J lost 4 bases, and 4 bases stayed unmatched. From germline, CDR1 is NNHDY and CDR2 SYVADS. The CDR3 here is CASSEGTGSYEQYF. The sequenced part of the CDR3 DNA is TGTGCCAGCAGTGAAGGGACAGGGTCTTATGAACAGTAC.

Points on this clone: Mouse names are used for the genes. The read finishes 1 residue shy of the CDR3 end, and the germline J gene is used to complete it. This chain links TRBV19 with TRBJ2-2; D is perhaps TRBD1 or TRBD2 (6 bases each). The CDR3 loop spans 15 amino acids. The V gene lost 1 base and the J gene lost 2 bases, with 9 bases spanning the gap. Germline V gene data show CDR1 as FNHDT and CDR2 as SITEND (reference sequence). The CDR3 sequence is CASSIMGANTGQLYF. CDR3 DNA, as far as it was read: TGTGCCAGCAGTATAATGGGGGCTAACACCGGGCAGCTCTAC.

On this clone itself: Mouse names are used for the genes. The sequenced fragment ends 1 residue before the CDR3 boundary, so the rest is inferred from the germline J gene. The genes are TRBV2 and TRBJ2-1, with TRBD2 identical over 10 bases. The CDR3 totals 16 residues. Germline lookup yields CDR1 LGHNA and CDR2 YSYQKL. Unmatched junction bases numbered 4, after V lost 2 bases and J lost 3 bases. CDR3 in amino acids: CASSQILGGIYAEQFF. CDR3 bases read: TGTGCCAGCAGCCAAATACTGGGGGGGATCTATGCTGAGCAGTTC.

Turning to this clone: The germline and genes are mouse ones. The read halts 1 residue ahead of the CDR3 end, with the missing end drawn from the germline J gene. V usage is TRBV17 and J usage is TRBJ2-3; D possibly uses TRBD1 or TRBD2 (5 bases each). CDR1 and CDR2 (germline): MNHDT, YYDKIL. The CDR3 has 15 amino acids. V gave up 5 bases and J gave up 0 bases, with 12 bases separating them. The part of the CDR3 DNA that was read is TGTGCTAGCAGTCCCGGTGGGGCTAGTGCAGAAACGCTGTAT. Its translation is CASSPGGASAETLY. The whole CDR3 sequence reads CASSPGGASAETLYF.

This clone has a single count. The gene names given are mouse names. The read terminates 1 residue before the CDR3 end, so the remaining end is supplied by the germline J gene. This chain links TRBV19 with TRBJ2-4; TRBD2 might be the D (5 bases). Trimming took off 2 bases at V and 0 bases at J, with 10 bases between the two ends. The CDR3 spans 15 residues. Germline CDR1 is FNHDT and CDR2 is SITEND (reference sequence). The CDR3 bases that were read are TGTGCCAGCAGTATGGGCTGGACTAGTCAAAACACCTTGTAC. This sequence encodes CASSMGWTSQNTLY. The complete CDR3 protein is CASSMGWTSQNTLYF. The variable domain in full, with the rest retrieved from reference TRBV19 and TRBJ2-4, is GGIITQTPKFLIGQEGQKLTLKCQQNFNHDTMYWYRQDSGKGLRLIYYSITENDLQKGDLSEGYDASREKKSSFSLTVTSAQKNEMAVFLCASSMGWTSQNTLYFGAGTRLSVL.